The present entry profiles one T cell receptor beta chain with its context. As yet, its antigen is unknown. The data belong to a study of shared clonotypes between healthy human individuals. J gave up 2 bases and V 5 bases, and 8 bases lay outside the gene matches. This CDR3 is built from 16 residues. From germline, CDR1 is SGHRS and CDR2 YFSETQ. Assay used: immunoSEQ multiplex PCR; TCRdb lists only in-frame clones, some missing. The repertoire includes 2,500,000 or so clones, approximately 92% of them detected once, and more than 0.12% sits in the top ten. Study findings and constraints: Sorted-subset sequencing, rarefaction showed, was incomplete despite large depth.

V is TRBV5-1 and J is TRBJ2-2; 8 nucleotides line up with TRBD2. The sequence was obtained from a man aged 18 to 29 in good health. Sequencing input: naive CD4+ T cells sorted from blood. The subset: CD45RA+ positively selected. Here the CDR3 DNA reads TGCGCCAGCAGTTCGACGGGAGGGCTCAACACCGGGGAGCTGTTTTTT. Its protein is CASSSTGGLNTGELFF.